A selection of T cell receptor beta chains follows, all from one sample in a study of cytomegalovirus exposure and HLA in healthy donors. Data came from immunoSEQ multiplex PCR; TCRdb stores just in-frame clones and leaves some out. Here the sample spans approximately 200,000 clones, about 93% being singletons. The sample consisted of PBMCs. The receptors stem from a woman between 18 and 29 years old in good health and CMV-seronegative. Each CDR3 is given with its conserved first and last residue. D genes are given only for firm matches. Size values are once, few and many counts, or a class for expanded clones, and some rows have none.

v_gene,d_gene,abundance,j_gene,len,CDR3nt,CDR3aa
TRBV15,TRBD1,NA,TRBJ2-7,17,TGTGCCACCAGCAGGGTTACCGGGACAGGGGGCCCCTACGAGCAGTACTTC,CATSRVTGTGGPYEQYF
TRBV29-1,NA,few,TRBJ1-1,12,TGCAGCGTTGCATTGTCGAACACTGAAGCTTTCTTT,CSVALSNTEAFF
TRBV29-1,TRBD1,many,TRBJ1-5,15,TGCAGCGTTACGGCTGACAGGGGTAGCAATCAGCCCCAGCATTTT,CSVTADRGSNQPQHF
TRBV6-6,NA,NA,TRBJ1-4,15,TGTGCCAGCAGCGACCGACAGGCCCCTAATGAAAAACTGTTTTTT,CASSDRQAPNEKLFF
TRBV27,NA,NA,TRBJ2-7,12,TGTGCCAGCAATTCCGCGGGGGCCGAGCAGTACTTC,CASNSAGAEQYF
TRBV29-1,NA,NA,TRBJ1-1,14,TGCAGCGGGGGGGTGAGCAGGGACGGGACTGAAGCTTTCTTT,CSGGVSRDGTEAFF
TRBV2,TRBD2,NA,TRBJ2-2,17,TGTGCCAGCAGTGAACTTGGGCTAGCGGGAGCGGCCGGGGAGCTGTTTTTT,CASSELGLAGAAGELFF
TRBV5-1,NA,NA,TRBJ2-5,13,TGCGCCAGCAGCTTGGCTTTCCAAGAGACCCAGTACTTC,CASSLAFQETQYF
TRBV6-5,NA,NA,TRBJ2-2,15,TGTGCCAGCAGTTCATCTCTGCAGGGCACCGGGGAGCTGTTTTTT,CASSSSLQGTGELFF
TRBV29-1,TRBD1,NA,TRBJ1-1,13,TGCAGCGGGGGGACAGCACTTAACACTGAAGCTTTCTTT,CSGGTALNTEAFF
TRBV30,NA,NA,TRBJ2-7,13,TGTGCCTGGAGTGTCGGTGCCGGCTACGAGCAGTACTTC,CAWSVGAGYEQYF
TRBV5-1,NA,NA,TRBJ1-2,14,TGCGCCAGCAGCTTGGCAGCGGACCGGTATGGCTACACCTTC,CASSLAADRYGYTF
TRBV14,TRBD1,NA,TRBJ2-7,16,TGTGCCAGCAGCCGGGACACGGGACAGCTAACCTACGAGCAGTACTTC,CASSRDTGQLTYEQYF
TRBV6-6,TRBD1,NA,TRBJ1-1,16,TGTGCCAGCAGTTATGCCGGGACAGGGGTAGGGACTGAAGCTTTCTTT,CASSYAGTGVGTEAFF
TRBV30,NA,NA,TRBJ1-1,15,TGTGCCCAAAGACGCCCCGGGACACCGAACACTGAAGCTTTCTTT,CAQRRPGTPNTEAFF
TRBV7-2,NA,NA,TRBJ2-7,16,TGTGCCAGCAGCCCCCCGGCCAGCGCGAGCTCCTACGAGCAGTACTTC,CASSPPASASSYEQYF
TRBV14,NA,few,TRBJ1-2,13,TGTGCCAGCAGCCAAGGACAGAACTATGGCTACACCTTC,CASSQGQNYGYTF
TRBV27,TRBD1,NA,TRBJ2-2,14,TGTGCCAGCAGTTTGGGACAGGGAACCGGGGAGCTGTTTTTT,CASSLGQGTGELFF
TRBV4-1,TRBD1,once,TRBJ1-2,14,TGCGCCAGCAGCCCCAAAGGGGGCGACTATGGCTACACCTTC,CASSPKGGDYGYTF
TRBV5-5,TRBD1,NA,TRBJ1-3,17,TGTGCCAGCAGCTTGGTGGCAGGGGGGAGCTCTGGAAACACCATATATTTT,CASSLVAGGSSGNTIYF
TRBV28,NA,NA,TRBJ2-7,12,TGTGCCAGCAGGGGGATAAGCAGGGAGGAGTACTTC,CASRGISREEYF
TRBV30,TRBD1,NA,TRBJ2-3,17,TGTGCCTGGAGGAGGGGGCGCGGTATCGGGGGCACAGATACGCAGTATTTT,CAWRRGRGIGGTDTQYF
TRBV27,NA,NA,TRBJ2-1,14,TGTGCCAGCGGAAGGGCTAGCGTCAACAATGAGCAGTTCTTC,CASGRASVNNEQFF
TRBV9,NA,NA,TRBJ2-7,13,TGTGCCAGCAGCGTAGACAGGGTTCACGAGCAGTACTTC,CASSVDRVHEQYF
TRBV6-1,TRBD1,NA,TRBJ1-2,13,TGTGCCAGCAGTGCCCAGGGGGCTCGAGGCTACACCTTC,CASSAQGARGYTF
TRBV5-1,TRBD1,NA,TRBJ1-2,14,TGCGCCAGCAGCGGACGGGGACAGGACTATGGCTACACCTTC,CASSGRGQDYGYTF
TRBV7-8,TRBD1,NA,TRBJ1-1,15,TGTGCCAGCAGCCAATCCGGGACAGCGAACACTGAAGCTTTCTTT,CASSQSGTANTEAFF
TRBV6-1,NA,NA,TRBJ1-2,15,TGTGCCAGCATCTCCGGACAGTCAGGACGTTATGGCTACACCTTC,CASISGQSGRYGYTF
TRBV10-3,NA,NA,TRBJ2-5,17,TGTGCCATCAGTGAGACGTTTAGGATCATGCGGCAAGAGACCCAGTACTTC,CAISETFRIMRQETQYF
TRBV19,TRBD2,NA,TRBJ2-1,16,TGTGCCAGTAGTTTAGGGCTAGCGGGATCCTACAATGAGCAGTTCTTC,CASSLGLAGSYNEQFF
TRBV28,TRBD1,NA,TRBJ1-6,16,TGTGCCAGCAGTTTGCTTGGCAGGGGGACTTTCGCACCCCTCCACTTT,CASSLLGRGTFAPLHF
TRBV2,TRBD1,NA,TRBJ1-4,15,TGTGCCAGCAGTGAAGTGGGGACAGTTAATGAAAAACTGTTTTTT,CASSEVGTVNEKLFF
TRBV6-1,NA,NA,TRBJ2-7,16,TGTGCCAGCAGTGAAGGAGGGGGCGGGGGGTCCCGGGAGCAGTACTTC,CASSEGGGGGSREQYF
TRBV28,NA,NA,TRBJ1-5,12,TGTGCCAGCAACTTCAGGAATCAGCCCCAGCATTTT,CASNFRNQPQHF
TRBV4-1,NA,NA,TRBJ2-7,14,TGCGCCAGCAGCCAGGATCGAGGCTTCTACGAGCAGTACTTC,CASSQDRGFYEQYF